This T cell receptor (beta chain) was identified in a study of OX40 agonist ivuxolimab in advanced cancers. Study details: Six ivuxolimab dose levels, 0.01 to 10 mg/kg, were given intravenously every 2 weeks.

Libraries were prepared by immunoSEQ multiplex PCR; TCRdb keeps only in-frame clonotypes and omits some of them. The profile shows some 42,000 clones, roughly nine tenths of them singletons. The germline V gene has CDR1 LNHNV and CDR2 YYDKDF (reference sequence). There are 12 residues in the CDR3. The V gene lost 5 bases and the J gene lost 11 bases, with 10 bases spanning the gap. Sequencing used CD4+ or CD8+ T cells sorted from blood, obtained in a trial of the OX40 agonist ivuxolimab. This receptor was taken from an adult with an advanced solid tumor such as melanoma, head and neck, liver or kidney cancer. V usage is TRBV15 and J usage is TRBJ1-6, with no clear D. The CDR3 spells CATSADRTPLHF. DNA for the CDR3: TGTGCCACCAGCGCTGATCGAACACCCCTCCACTTT.